What follows are 18 T cell receptor beta chains derived from one specimen sequenced in a study of OX40 agonist ivuxolimab in advanced cancers. Library creation used the immunoSEQ multiplex PCR assay. The source is immuneACCESS, and TCRdb retained only in-frame sequences with V and J called. Part of the clones is not carried over; for the studies checked, unresolved V genes explain less than half of this, and the remainder is unexplained. Here the sample has 89,000 or so clones; around 88% occur a single time. The top ten clonotypes cover about 0.78% of the sample. The sample here was CD4+ or CD8+ T cells sorted from blood, taken in a trial of the OX40 agonist ivuxolimab. These receptors were collected from an adult with an advanced solid tumor such as melanoma, head and neck, liver or kidney cancer.

This sequence joins TRBV5-6 and TRBJ2-7, with D perhaps TRBD2 (6 bases). Germline CDR1 reads SGHDT; CDR2 reads YYEEEE. CDR3 length: 14 amino acids. Deletions cut 3 bases from V and 6 bases from J, with 16 bases between. The DNA for the CDR3 is TGTGCCAGCAGCTGGACTATCCCTCCGGGCGAGCAGTACTTC. Its translation: CASSWTIPPGEQYF.

This sequence joins TRBV19 and TRBJ2-7; TRBD2 matches 7 bases. The germline CDR1 and CDR2 sequences are LNHDA and SQIVND (reference sequence). The CDR3 has 15 amino acids. The V and J ends lost 4 bases and 0 bases, in that order; junction bases with no gene match: 6. In DNA, the CDR3 is TGTGCCAGTAGTAAGTCGAGGACTAGCTCCTACGAGCAGTACTTC. Amino acid sequence: CASSKSRTSSYEQYF.

This rearrangement joins TRBV5-1 to TRBJ2-2, with 7 bases lining up with TRBD1. J gave up 7 bases and V 5 bases, and 11 bases lay outside the gene matches. CDR3 length equals 15 residues. Germline values: CDR1 SGHRS, CDR2 YFSETQ. The CDR3 here is CASRVRQGLDGELFF. The CDR3 nucleotides read TGCGCCAGCAGAGTGAGACAGGGTTTAGACGGGGAGCTGTTTTTT.

This chain connects TRBV30 to TRBJ2-4; 8 bases are a match to TRBD1. V lost 3 bases and J lost 6; bases outside the gene matches: 1. This CDR3 is built from 12 residues. The germline gives CDR1 GTSNPN, CDR2 SVGIG (reference sequence). The chain's CDR3 is CAWRDRVNIQYF. Here the CDR3 DNA reads TGTGCCTGGAGGGACAGGGTAAACATTCAGTACTTC.

The chain links TRBV5-1 to TRBJ2-5; TRBD1 matches at 10 bases. The CDR3 consists of 15 residues. V was pared by 0 bases and J by 5 bases, with 4 bases of the junction left unmatched. The V gene's germline CDR1 is SGHRS and CDR2 YFSETQ. CDR3 region: CASSLVGTGEETQYF. Written as DNA, the CDR3 is TGCGCCAGCAGCTTGGTTGGGACAGGGGAGGAGACCCAGTACTTC.

V gene TRBV5-4 combines with J gene TRBJ2-1; D is possibly TRBD1 or TRBD2 (5 bases each). Trimming stripped 4 bases from V and 6 bases from J, with 14 bases between. Germline CDR1 and CDR2: SGHNT and YYREEE (reference sequence). This CDR3 has 14 amino acids. The CDR3 nucleotides are TGTGCCAGCAGCCGATGGGGGAGAGGCAATGAGCAGTTCTTC. Protein: CASSRWGRGNEQFF. Variable domain in full (rest from reference TRBV5-4 and TRBJ2-1): ETGVTQSPTHLIKTRGQQVTLRCSSQSGHNTVSWYQQALGQGPQFIFQYYREEENGRGNFPPRFSGLQFPNYSSELNVNALELDDSALYLCASSRWGRGNEQFFGPGTRLTVL.

This clone was seen a few times. The chain has TRBV5-5 and TRBJ2-1, with 7 bases lining up with TRBD1. The CDR3 loop spans 13 amino acids. Germline V CDR1 and CDR2: SGHKS, YYEKEE (reference sequence). Unmatched junction bases numbered 6, after V lost 5 bases and J lost 7 bases. CDR3 loop: CASSLTGINEQFF. The CDR3 DNA reads as TGTGCCAGCAGTTTGACAGGGATTAATGAGCAGTTCTTC.

The chain carries TRBV7-2 and TRBJ2-7, with D possibly being TRBD2 (6 bases). The CDR3 sequence is 12 residues long. Trimming left V 4 bases short and J 4 bases short, with 8 bases between. CDR1 SGHTA and CDR2 FQGNSA come from the germline V gene. The DNA of the CDR3 is TGTGCCAGCAGCTGGGGACTGTACGAGCAGTACTTC. Amino acid sequence: CASSWGLYEQYF.

The chain joins TRBV28 to TRBJ2-5; D not resolved. There are 15 residues in the CDR3. V lost 10 bases and J 2 bases, leaving 20 bases between the germline ends. CDR1 and CDR2 (germline): MDHEN, SYDVKM. CDR3 amino acids: CAISGWGNAQETQYF. As DNA, the CDR3 is TGTGCCATCTCCGGCTGGGGTAATGCTCAAGAGACCCAGTACTTC. Filled out from reference TRBV28 and TRBJ2-5, the complete variable domain reads DVKVTQSSRYLVKRTGEKVFLECVQDMDHENMFWYRQDPGLGLRLIYFSYDVKMKEKGDIPEGYSVSREKKERFSLILESASTNQTSMYLCAISGWGNAQETQYFGPGTRLLVL.

The chain recombines TRBV6-1 with TRBJ2-1; D is tentatively TRBD1 or TRBD2 (6 bases each). V dropped 8 bases and J dropped 4 bases, with 15 bases sitting between them. Per germline, CDR1 MNHNS and CDR2 SASEGT. CDR3 length equals 14 residues. The CDR3 sequence: CASWLGGKYNEQFF. CDR3 nucleotides: TGTGCCAGCTGGCTGGGGGGCAAATACAATGAGCAGTTCTTC.

CDR3 sequence: CASNPGLARGEQFF. DNA of the CDR3: TGTGCCAGCAACCCGGGACTAGCAAGGGGTGAGCAGTTCTTC. This chain connects TRBV6-5 to TRBJ2-1, with 9 bases matching TRBD2. Trimming at V came to 7 bases and at J to 9 bases, leaving 10 bases not matched to a gene. CDR3 size: 14 residues. Germline-derived CDR1 and CDR2 are MNHEY and SVGAGI.

The V call is TRBV30, the J call TRBJ2-2; no firm D call. V was shortened by 0 bases and J by 6 bases, with 5 bases between the two germline ends. The germline V gene has CDR1 GTSNPN and CDR2 SVGIG (reference sequence). The CDR3 spans 12 residues. CDR3 in amino acids: CAWSVRSGELFF. The CDR3 DNA reads as TGTGCCTGGAGTGTAAGATCCGGGGAGCTGTTTTTT.

The chain employs TRBV6-5 and TRBJ2-7; TRBD2 aligns across 10 bases. This CDR3 contains 13 residues. From germline, CDR1 is MNHEY and CDR2 SVGAGI. V trimming: 5 bases; J trimming: 6 bases; junction bases outside the gene matches: 4. The CDR3 sequence: CASSQREGVEQYF. For the CDR3, the DNA is TGTGCCAGCAGTCAGCGGGAGGGAGTCGAGCAGTACTTC.

The chain joins TRBV19 to TRBJ2-7; 7 bases are shared with TRBD1. Germline V gene sequence: CDR1 LNHDA, CDR2 SQIVND (reference sequence). The CDR3 spans 15 residues. V lost 6 bases and J lost 0; bases outside the gene matches: 8. The CDR3 DNA follows: TGTGCCAGTAGCCGACAGGGAAGAAGCTCCTACGAGCAGTACTTC. Encoded protein: CASSRQGRSSYEQYF.

The J gene is TRBJ1-2, the V gene TRBV28; 7 bases are shared with TRBD1. The germline V gene has CDR1 MDHEN and CDR2 SYDVKM. Losses at the gene ends were 2 bases for V and 9 bases for J; bases not matched to a gene: 6. CDR3 length: 13 amino acids. CDR3 protein: CASSLNGQVSYTF. In nucleotides, the CDR3 is TGTGCCAGCAGTTTAAATGGACAGGTCAGCTACACCTTC.

The genes are TRBV27 and TRBJ2-7, with TRBD2 matching over 8 bases. J lost 10 bases, V lost 0 bases, and 11 bases had no gene match. The CDR3 length is 15 residues. Germline loops: CDR1 MNHEY, CDR2 SMNVEV (reference sequence). CDR3 bases: TGTGCCAGCAGTTTATCTCGGGCGGGAGGTCTCGGACAGTACTTC. This gives the protein CASSLSRAGGLGQYF.

The genes are TRBV18 and TRBJ1-1; the D gene is possibly TRBD1 (5 bases). The CDR3 consists of 15 residues. Looked up from germline, CDR1 is KGHSH and CDR2 is LQKENI. V was trimmed by 3 bases and J by 0 bases, leaving 11 bases between them. The CDR3 is CASSPRGGLNTEAFF. CDR3 coding DNA: TGTGCCAGCTCACCTCGGGGGGGATTGAACACTGAAGCTTTCTTT.

The chain couples TRBV4-3 to TRBJ1-3; 8 bases align to TRBD1. There are 18 residues in the CDR3. Looked up from germline, CDR1 is LGHNA and CDR2 is YSLEER. V shed 0 bases and J 5 bases; nucleotides not matched to a gene: 12. CDR3 in DNA: TGCGCCAGCAGCCAAGATCCAAACGGACAGGGCGCGAGAAACACCATATATTTT. Its translation: CASSQDPNGQGARNTIYF.